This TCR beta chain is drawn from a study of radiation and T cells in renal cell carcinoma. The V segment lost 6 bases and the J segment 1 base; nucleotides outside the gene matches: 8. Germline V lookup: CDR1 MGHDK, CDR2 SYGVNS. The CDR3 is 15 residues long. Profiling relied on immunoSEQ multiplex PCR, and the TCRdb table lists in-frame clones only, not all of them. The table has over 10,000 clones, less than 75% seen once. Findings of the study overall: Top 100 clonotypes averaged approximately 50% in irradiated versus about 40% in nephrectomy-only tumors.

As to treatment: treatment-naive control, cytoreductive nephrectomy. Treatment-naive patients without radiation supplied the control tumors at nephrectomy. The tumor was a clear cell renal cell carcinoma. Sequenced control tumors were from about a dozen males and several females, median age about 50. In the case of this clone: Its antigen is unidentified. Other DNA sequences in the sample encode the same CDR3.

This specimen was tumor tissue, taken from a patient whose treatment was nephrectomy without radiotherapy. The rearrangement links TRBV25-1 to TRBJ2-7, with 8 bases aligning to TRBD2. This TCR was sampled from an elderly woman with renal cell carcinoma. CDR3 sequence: CASSSIAGWSYEQYF. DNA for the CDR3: TGTGCCAGCAGCTCAATAGCGGGGTGGTCCTACGAGCAGTACTTC.